One TCR beta chain is described in this entry. The data belong to a study of blood T cell repertoires in COVID-19. Study in general: From the United States, Italy and Spain came samples of acute and convalescent COVID-19. From T cells, B-cell-depleted T cells, or PBMCs came the material, which was cDNA or gDNA.

Germline-derived CDR1 and CDR2 are SGHNT and YYREEE (reference sequence). The V and J ends lost 1 base and 4 bases, in that order; junction bases with no gene match: 9. CDR3 length equals 16 residues. Methods used by the authors: Amplification with reference gene primers provided the estimates of nucleated cell counts. Data came from immunoSEQ multiplex PCR; TCRdb stores just in-frame clones and leaves some out. The V and J calls and clone size come from that table; D and trimming were worked out from the DNA. The sample carries about 190,000 clones, 60% to 80% recorded once. This TCR derives from a man between 60 and 70 years old with active or convalescent COVID-19. The rearrangement uses TRBV5-4 and TRBJ1-2; 8 bases line up with TRBD1. The sequenced sample consisted of peripheral blood. This CDR3 is CASSLPRDRSIYGYTF. CDR3 bases: TGTGCCAGCAGCTTGCCAAGGGACAGGTCTATCTATGGCTACACCTTC.